This paragraph reports one T cell receptor (beta chain). TCRdb used MiXCR to reprocess the reads, holding one entry per CDR3 protein. Among some 300,000 distinct CDR3 sequences listed, roughly 17% were seen once. The CDR3 runs 16 residues. CDR1 is LGHDT and CDR2 is YNNKEL in the germline V gene (reference sequence). The ends lost 3 bases at V and 0 bases at J; junction bases unmatched: 5. The record originates from a study of T cell repertoires in cytomegalovirus infection. Sequenced material: PBMCs. The source of this sequence is a human donor in good health (CMV status not recorded). Some clones in this sample may be carry-over from other donors' samples. The rearrangement links TRBV3-1 to TRBJ2-4; 7 bases are a match to TRBD1. The CDR3 is CASSQGDRGAKNIQYF. The CDR3 DNA sequence: TGTGCCAGCAGCCAGGGGGACAGAGGAGCCAAAAACATTCAGTACTTC.